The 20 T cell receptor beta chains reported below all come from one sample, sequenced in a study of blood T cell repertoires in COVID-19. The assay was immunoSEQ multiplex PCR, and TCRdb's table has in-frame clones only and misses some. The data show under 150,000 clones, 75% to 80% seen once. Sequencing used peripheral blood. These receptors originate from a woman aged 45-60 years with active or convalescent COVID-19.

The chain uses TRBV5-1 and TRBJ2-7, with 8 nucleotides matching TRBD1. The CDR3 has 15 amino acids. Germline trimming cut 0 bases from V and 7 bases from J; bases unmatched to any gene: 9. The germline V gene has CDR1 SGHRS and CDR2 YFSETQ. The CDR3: CASSLDGTGRGEQYF. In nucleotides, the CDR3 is TGCGCCAGCAGCTTGGACGGGACAGGTCGGGGGGAGCAGTACTTC.

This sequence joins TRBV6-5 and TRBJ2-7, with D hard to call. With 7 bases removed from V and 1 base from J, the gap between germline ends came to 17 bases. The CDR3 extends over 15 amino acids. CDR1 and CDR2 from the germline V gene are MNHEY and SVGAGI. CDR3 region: CASTDPAAGSYEQYF. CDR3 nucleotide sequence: TGTGCCAGCACCGACCCGGCGGCTGGGTCCTACGAGCAGTACTTC.

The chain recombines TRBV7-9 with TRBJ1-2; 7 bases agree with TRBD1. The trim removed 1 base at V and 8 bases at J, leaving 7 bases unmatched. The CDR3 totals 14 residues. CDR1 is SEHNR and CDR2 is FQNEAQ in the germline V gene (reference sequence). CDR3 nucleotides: TGTGCCAGCAGCTTAGAAGCAGGGGGGAACGGCTACACCTTC. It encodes CASSLEAGGNGYTF.

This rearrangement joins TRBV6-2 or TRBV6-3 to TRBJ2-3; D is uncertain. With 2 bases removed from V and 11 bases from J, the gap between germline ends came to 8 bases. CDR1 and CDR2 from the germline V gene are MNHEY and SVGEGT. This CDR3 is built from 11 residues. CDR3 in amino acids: CASSYPTQQYF. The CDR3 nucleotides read TGTGCCAGCAGTTACCCCACTCAGCAGTATTTT.

The CDR3 reads CASSLARTGSETQYF. The CDR3 DNA follows: TGTGCCAGCAGCTTGGCCCGGACAGGGTCAGAGACCCAGTACTTC. The V gene is TRBV5-4, the J gene TRBJ2-5; TRBD1 matches at 8 bases. CDR3 length: 15 amino acids. Germline assignment: CDR1 SGHNT and CDR2 YYREEE (reference sequence). The junction had 5 bases not matched to a gene; V was cut back by 0 bases and J by 4 bases. The entire variable domain, with the rest obtained from reference TRBV5-4 and TRBJ2-5, is as follows: ETGVTQSPTHLIKTRGQQVTLRCSSQSGHNTVSWYQQALGQGPQFIFQYYREEENGRGNFPPRFSGLQFPNYSSELNVNALELDDSALYLCASSLARTGSETQYFGPGTRLLVL.

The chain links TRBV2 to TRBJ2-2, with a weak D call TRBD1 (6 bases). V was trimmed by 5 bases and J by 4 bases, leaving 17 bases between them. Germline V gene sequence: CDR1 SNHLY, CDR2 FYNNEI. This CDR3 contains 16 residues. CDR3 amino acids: CASSPQGLPGTGELFF. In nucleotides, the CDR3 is TGTGCCAGCAGTCCTCAGGGGTTACCGGGCACCGGGGAGCTGTTTTTT.

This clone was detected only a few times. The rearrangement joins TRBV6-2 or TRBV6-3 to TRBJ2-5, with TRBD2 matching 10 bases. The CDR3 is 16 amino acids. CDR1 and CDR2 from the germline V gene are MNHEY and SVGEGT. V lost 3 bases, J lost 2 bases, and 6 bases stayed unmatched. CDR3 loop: CASSYGVAGGQETQYF. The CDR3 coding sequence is TGTGCCAGCAGTTATGGTGTAGCGGGGGGTCAAGAGACCCAGTACTTC.

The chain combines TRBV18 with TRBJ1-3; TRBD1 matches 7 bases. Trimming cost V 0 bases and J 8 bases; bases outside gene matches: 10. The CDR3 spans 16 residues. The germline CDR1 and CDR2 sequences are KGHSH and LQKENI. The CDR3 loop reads CASSPPHHRGLDTIYF. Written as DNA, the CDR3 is TGTGCCAGCTCACCACCGCACCACAGGGGTCTTGACACCATATATTTT. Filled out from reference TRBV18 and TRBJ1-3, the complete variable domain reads NAGVMQNPRHLVRRRGQEARLRCSPMKGHSHVYWYRQLPEEGLKFMVYLQKENIIDESGMPKERFSAEFPKEGPSILRIQQVVRGDSAAYFCASSPPHHRGLDTIYFGEGSWLTVV.

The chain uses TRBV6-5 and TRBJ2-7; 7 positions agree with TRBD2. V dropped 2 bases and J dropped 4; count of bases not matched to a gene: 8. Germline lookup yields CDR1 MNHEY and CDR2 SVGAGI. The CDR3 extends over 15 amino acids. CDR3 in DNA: TGTGCCAGCAGTTACCTGGGGACTAACGGATACGAGCAGTACTTC. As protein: CASSYLGTNGYEQYF.

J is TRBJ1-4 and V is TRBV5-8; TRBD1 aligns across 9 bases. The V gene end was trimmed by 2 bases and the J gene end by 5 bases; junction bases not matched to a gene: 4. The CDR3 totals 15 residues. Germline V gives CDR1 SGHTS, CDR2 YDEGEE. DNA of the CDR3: TGTGCCAGCAGCTTAATGACAGGGGGGAATGAAAAACTGTTTTTT. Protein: CASSLMTGGNEKLFF.

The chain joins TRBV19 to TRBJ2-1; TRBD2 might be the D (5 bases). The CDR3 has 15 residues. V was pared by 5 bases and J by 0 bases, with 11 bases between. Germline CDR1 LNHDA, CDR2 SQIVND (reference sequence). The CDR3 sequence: CASSSSPYSYNEQFF. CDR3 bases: TGTGCCAGTAGTTCTAGCCCCTACTCCTACAATGAGCAGTTCTTC.

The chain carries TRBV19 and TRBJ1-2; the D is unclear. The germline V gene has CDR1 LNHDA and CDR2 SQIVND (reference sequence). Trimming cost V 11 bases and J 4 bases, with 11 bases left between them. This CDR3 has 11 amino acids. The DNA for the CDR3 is TGTGCCCCCTCGGTGTCCTATGGCTACACCTTC. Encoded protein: CAPSVSYGYTF.

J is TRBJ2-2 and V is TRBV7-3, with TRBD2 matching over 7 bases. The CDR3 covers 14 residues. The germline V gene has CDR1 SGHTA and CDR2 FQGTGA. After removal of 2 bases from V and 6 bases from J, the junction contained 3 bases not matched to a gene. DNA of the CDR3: TGTGCCAGCAGCTTACAGCGGGGAGCCGGGGAGCTGTTTTTT. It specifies CASSLQRGAGELFF.

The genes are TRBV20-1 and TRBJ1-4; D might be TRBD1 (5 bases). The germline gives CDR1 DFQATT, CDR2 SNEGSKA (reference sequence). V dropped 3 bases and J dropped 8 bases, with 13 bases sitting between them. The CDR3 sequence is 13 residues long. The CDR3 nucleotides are TGCAGTGCTAGTATCAGGGTTAGCGAAAAACTGTTTTTT. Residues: CSASIRVSEKLFF.

Here the CDR3 reads CASSYYWTDTGELFF. Written as DNA, the CDR3 is TGTGCCAGCAGTTATTACTGGACAGACACCGGGGAGCTGTTTTTT. V is TRBV6-2 or TRBV6-3 and J is TRBJ2-2, with TRBD1 as a possible D gene (6 bases). Germline V CDR1 and CDR2: MNHEY, SVGEGT. The length of the CDR3 is 15 residues. The V and J ends lost 3 bases and 3 bases respectively, with 11 bases between them.

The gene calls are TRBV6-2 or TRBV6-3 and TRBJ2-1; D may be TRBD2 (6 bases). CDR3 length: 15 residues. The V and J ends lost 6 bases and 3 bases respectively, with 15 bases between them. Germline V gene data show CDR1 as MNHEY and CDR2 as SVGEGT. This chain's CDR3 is CASSPVRGSYNEQFF. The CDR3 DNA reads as TGTGCCAGCAGCCCCGTTCGGGGGAGCTACAATGAGCAGTTCTTC.

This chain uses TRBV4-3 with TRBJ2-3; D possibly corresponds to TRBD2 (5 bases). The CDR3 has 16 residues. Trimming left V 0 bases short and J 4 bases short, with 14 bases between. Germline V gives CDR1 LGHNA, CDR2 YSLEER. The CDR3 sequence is CASSQEPEGGADTQYF. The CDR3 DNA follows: TGCGCCAGCAGCCAAGAACCCGAGGGTGGGGCAGATACGCAGTATTTT.

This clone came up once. The DNA for the CDR3 is TGCGCCAGCAGCGAGGAAAGCCCGGAGCGTTGGGAGCAGTACTTC. As protein: CASSEESPERWEQYF. The V gene is TRBV5-1, the J gene TRBJ2-7; D unclear. Trimming left V 4 bases short and J 7 bases short, with 21 bases between. The CDR3 is made up of 15 amino acids. Germline assignment: CDR1 SGHRS and CDR2 YFSETQ.

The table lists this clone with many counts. CDR3 sequence: CAISESLANEQFF. The CDR3 nucleotides read TGTGCCATCAGTGAATCACTAGCGAATGAGCAGTTCTTC. The V call is TRBV10-3, the J call TRBJ2-1, with 7 bases lining up with TRBD2. V lost 3 bases, J lost 7 bases, and 3 bases stayed unmatched. Germline V gene data show CDR1 as ENHRY and CDR2 as SYGVKD. The CDR3 contains 13 residues.

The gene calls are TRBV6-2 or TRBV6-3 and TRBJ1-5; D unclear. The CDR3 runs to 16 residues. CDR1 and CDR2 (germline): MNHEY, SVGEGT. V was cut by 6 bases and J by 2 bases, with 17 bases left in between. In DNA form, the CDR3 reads TGTGCCAGCAGCTTTCCCCGAGGGCAAGGCAATCAGCCCCAGCATTTT. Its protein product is CASSFPRGQGNQPQHF.